Below are 26 T cell receptor beta chains sequenced from a single sample in a study of T cells in localized non-small cell lung cancer. The method was immunoSEQ multiplex PCR; TCRdb's version includes in-frame clones alone and lacks a portion of them. The sample carries tens of thousands of clones, roughly four fifths recorded once. The sequencing here drew on peripheral blood, taken before any cancer treatment. These receptors originate from a male donor at least 60 years old with stage III squamous cell lung carcinoma.

This chain's CDR3 is CASSAVPGAYEQYF. CDR3 nucleotides: TGCGCCAGCAGCGCCGTCCCAGGAGCCTACGAGCAGTACTTC. The gene calls are TRBV5-1 and TRBJ2-7; D not resolved. V was pared by 4 bases and J by 2 bases, with 13 bases between. Germline lookup yields CDR1 SGHRS and CDR2 YFSETQ. The CDR3 runs 14 residues.

This chain links TRBV27 with TRBJ2-1, with 7 bases identical to TRBD2. V dropped 0 bases and J dropped 8; count of bases not matched to a gene: 13. The germline V gene has CDR1 MNHEY and CDR2 SMNVEV (reference sequence). This CDR3 region has 17 residues. The CDR3: CASSLSNTAGATYEQFF. The CDR3 DNA reads TGTGCCAGCAGTTTATCGAATACGGCGGGAGCTACGTATGAGCAGTTCTTC.

The rearrangement uses TRBV15 and TRBJ1-5; no firm D call. Trimming removed 1 base from V and 4 bases from J, with 11 bases in between. CDR3 length: 15 amino acids. Germline assignment: CDR1 LNHNV and CDR2 YYDKDF (reference sequence). The CDR3 region is CATSRAGEENQPQHF. CDR3 DNA sequence: TGTGCCACCAGCAGAGCCGGGGAGGAGAATCAGCCCCAGCATTTT.

The gene calls are TRBV6-5 and TRBJ2-7; the D gene is possibly TRBD1 (6 bases). This CDR3 is built from 15 residues. V was trimmed by 0 bases and J by 2 bases, leaving 11 bases between them. Per the germline V gene, CDR1 is MNHEY and CDR2 is SVGAGI. The CDR3 loop reads CASSYSRTDTYEQYF. The CDR3 DNA is TGTGCCAGCAGTTACTCTCGGACAGATACCTACGAGCAGTACTTC.

The gene calls are TRBV6-5 and TRBJ2-6; D unclear. V lost 8 bases, J lost 4 bases, and 9 bases lay in between. Looked up from germline, CDR1 is MNHEY and CDR2 is SVGAGI. The CDR3 runs 13 residues. The CDR3, as DNA: TGTGCCAGCCTTTCTCCCGGGGCCAACGTCCTGACTTTC. It is translated as CASLSPGANVLTF.

V and J are TRBV30 and TRBJ1-3; 9 bases fit TRBD1. The germline CDR1 and CDR2 sequences are GTSNPN and SVGIG (reference sequence). The CDR3 contains 14 residues. V lost 1 base to trimming and J lost 2 bases; unmatched junction nucleotides: 0. The CDR3 loop reads CAWSGQGAGNTIYF. The DNA for the CDR3 is TGTGCCTGGAGTGGACAGGGGGCTGGAAACACCATATATTTT. Complete variable domain (other parts from reference TRBV30 and TRBJ1-3): SQTIHQWPATLVQPVGSPLSLECTVEGTSNPNLYWYRQAAGRGLQLLFYSVGIGQISSEVPQNLSASRPQDRQFILSSKKLLLSDSGFYLCAWSGQGAGNTIYFGEGSWLTVV.

The chain recombines TRBV6-5 with TRBJ1-5, with a tentative D call TRBD1 (5 bases). With 5 bases removed from V and 7 bases from J, the gap between germline ends came to 12 bases. CDR3 length: 13 residues. Germline CDR1 MNHEY, CDR2 SVGAGI. The CDR3 DNA reads as TGTGCCAGCAGTAAGGCAGGGAACCAGCCCCAGCATTTT. Protein: CASSKAGNQPQHF.

The CDR3 DNA sequence: TGTGCCAGCAGCTTGGCCCGGGGGAATGGCTACACCTTC. Protein sequence: CASSLARGNGYTF. The chain carries TRBV5-4 and TRBJ1-2; D may be TRBD1 (5 bases). Germline V lookup: CDR1 SGHNT, CDR2 YYREEE (reference sequence). V lost 0 bases and J lost 6, with 9 bases in between. The CDR3 consists of 13 residues.

The rearrangement uses TRBV6-6 and TRBJ1-6; D is perhaps TRBD1 (5 bases). The V gene lost 8 bases and the J gene lost 2 bases, with 10 bases spanning the gap. CDR3 length equals 14 residues. Germline V gene lookup returns CDR1 MNHNY and CDR2 SVGAGI (reference sequence). In DNA form, the CDR3 reads TGTGCCAGCTGGGGGGGGACCTATAATTCACCCCTCCACTTT. It yields the protein CASWGGTYNSPLHF.

Concerning this clone itself: Other nucleotide sequences from this sample produce the same CDR3. The chain combines TRBV27 with TRBJ1-2, with D perhaps matching TRBD1 (5 bases). Germline lookup yields CDR1 MNHEY and CDR2 SMNVEV (reference sequence). V was clipped by 5 bases and J by 1 base, with 11 bases between them. CDR3 size: 14 residues. The DNA of the CDR3 is TGTGCCAGCAGTCTTCAGGGCGGTAACTATGGCTACACCTTC. This sequence encodes CASSLQGGNYGYTF.

The chain joins TRBV5-6 to TRBJ1-1, with 9 bases identical to TRBD1. J gave up 1 base and V 3 bases, and 4 bases lay outside the gene matches. CDR3 length: 15 amino acids. CDR1 and CDR2 from the germline V gene are SGHDT and YYEEEE. The CDR3 nucleotides read TGTGCCAGCAGCTGGCTGGGACAGGGGAACACTGAAGCTTTCTTT. This sequence encodes CASSWLGQGNTEAFF.

The chain combines TRBV28 with TRBJ1-1; D unclear. Trimming took off 7 bases at V and 5 bases at J, with 8 bases between the two ends. The CDR3 has 11 residues. Germline V gene sequence: CDR1 MDHEN, CDR2 SYDVKM. Here the CDR3 reads CASTRMTEAFF. Here the CDR3 DNA reads TGTGCCAGCACCAGAATGACTGAAGCTTTCTTT.

CDR3: CASSAGIRGLRNHSPLHF. CDR3 nucleotide sequence: TGCGCCAGCAGCGCAGGGATCCGGGGATTGAGAAACCATTCACCCCTCCACTTT. This sequence joins TRBV5-1 and TRBJ1-6; a weak D match, TRBD1 (5 bases). The CDR3 covers 18 residues. Per germline, CDR1 SGHRS and CDR2 YFSETQ. Trimming took off 4 bases at V and 8 bases at J, with 25 bases between the two ends. Based on the CDR3 plus reference TRBV5-1 and TRBJ1-6, the full variable domain is KAGVTQTPRYLIKTRGQQVTLSCSPISGHRSVSWYQQTPGQGLQFLFEYFSETQRNKGNFPGRFSGRQFSNSRSEMNVSTLELGDSALYLCASSAGIRGLRNHSPLHFGNGTRLTVT.

The CDR3 loop reads CASSQTTGGEIYGYTF. Here the CDR3 DNA reads TGTGCCAGCAGCCAAACCACAGGGGGCGAGATTTATGGCTACACCTTC. The chain employs TRBV4-2 and TRBJ1-2, with 9 nucleotides matching TRBD1. Germline V gene data show CDR1 as LGHNA and CDR2 as YNFKEQ. The length of the CDR3 is 16 residues. V was clipped by 2 bases and J by 5 bases; unmatched bases: 9.

The chain recombines TRBV5-1 with TRBJ1-1; 8 nucleotides line up with TRBD1. V was clipped by 4 bases and J by 4 bases; unmatched bases: 6. Germline V CDR1 and CDR2: SGHRS, YFSETQ. CDR3 size: 14 residues. The CDR3 spells CASSPDRVGTEAFF. The CDR3 region has the DNA TGCGCCAGCAGCCCGGACAGGGTTGGCACTGAAGCTTTCTTT. Based on the CDR3 plus reference TRBV5-1 and TRBJ1-1, the full variable domain is KAGVTQTPRYLIKTRGQQVTLSCSPISGHRSVSWYQQTPGQGLQFLFEYFSETQRNKGNFPGRFSGRQFSNSRSEMNVSTLELGDSALYLCASSPDRVGTEAFFGQGTRLTVV.

The chain uses TRBV5-4 and TRBJ2-1, with 7 bases matching TRBD2. The CDR3 spans 14 residues. Germline CDR1 SGHNT, CDR2 YYREEE (reference sequence). Trimming cost V 4 bases and J 10 bases; bases outside gene matches: 11. The CDR3 DNA is TGTGCCAGCAGCCCGACTAGCACGCGGGTGGAGCAGTTCTTC. Its protein product is CASSPTSTRVEQFF.

The chain uses TRBV6-5 and TRBJ2-3; D is tentatively TRBD1 or TRBD2 (5 bases each). Germline V gene sequence: CDR1 MNHEY, CDR2 SVGAGI. V lost 2 bases and J lost 8, with 8 bases in between. This CDR3 contains 12 residues. CDR3 bases: TGTGCCAGCAGTTACCGGGACGGTACGCAGTATTTT. Protein sequence: CASSYRDGTQYF.

The J gene is TRBJ2-7, the V gene TRBV20-1; the D is unclear. V was clipped by 0 bases and J by 4 bases, with 4 bases between them. The CDR3 is made up of 11 amino acids. The V gene's germline CDR1 is DFQATT and CDR2 SNEGSKA (reference sequence). DNA of the CDR3: TGCAGTGCTAGAGAGACTTACGAGCAGTACTTC. It yields the protein CSARETYEQYF.

The V and J genes are TRBV9 and TRBJ1-2, with TRBD1 as a possible D gene (5 bases). V was pared by 4 bases and J by 8 bases, with 15 bases between. The CDR3 contains 13 residues. CDR1 SGDLS and CDR2 YYNGEE come from the germline V gene. The CDR3, as DNA: TGTGCCAGCAGCACCCGTAGGGGCGGGGGCTACACCTTC. Encoded protein: CASSTRRGGGYTF.

The chain recombines TRBV27 with TRBJ2-7; a weak D match, TRBD1 (5 bases). This CDR3 contains 16 residues. Germline V gene lookup returns CDR1 MNHEY and CDR2 SMNVEV (reference sequence). Trimming took 5 bases from V and 0 from J, leaving 17 bases between them. CDR3 sequence (DNA): TGTGCCAGCAGTCGAAGGGGAACTCAGAGCTCCTACGAGCAGTACTTC. Residues: CASSRRGTQSSYEQYF.

CDR3 nucleotide sequence: TGTGCCTGGAGTGCTGAACAGGGGTATGGCTACACCTTC. It encodes CAWSAEQGYGYTF. The chain joins TRBV30 to TRBJ1-2; 7 bases are a match to TRBD1. Losses at the gene ends were 1 base for V and 5 bases for J; bases not matched to a gene: 4. The CDR3 has 13 residues. The V gene's germline CDR1 is GTSNPN and CDR2 SVGIG (reference sequence).

The rearrangement links TRBV18 to TRBJ1-2; D remains unclear. CDR1 is KGHSH and CDR2 is LQKENI in the germline V gene. The germline V and J ends were trimmed by 2 bases and 2 bases, with 12 bases remaining between them. This CDR3 comprises 15 residues. The DNA of the CDR3 is TGTGCCAGCTCACCAGGAGCGACGGAAAACTATGGCTACACCTTC. This encodes CASSPGATENYGYTF.

The J gene is TRBJ2-7, the V gene TRBV11-2, with D tentatively TRBD1 (5 bases). CDR1 is SGHAT, CDR2 FQNNGV, per germline. The CDR3 sequence is 15 residues long. V gave up 0 bases and J gave up 0 bases, with 9 bases separating them. As DNA, the CDR3 is TGTGCCAGCAGCTTAGATCCTGACAGCTCCTACGAGCAGTACTTC. Translated: CASSLDPDSSYEQYF.

The J gene is TRBJ2-1, the V gene TRBV9; 14 bases agree with TRBD2. The CDR3 covers 20 residues. The germline V gene has CDR1 SGDLS and CDR2 YYNGEE. V shed 4 bases and J 2 bases; nucleotides not matched to a gene: 14. The DNA for the CDR3 is TGTGCCAGCAGCTTTACCCCGGGACTAGCGGGAGCGGTCGCCTACAATGAGCAGTTCTTC. Translated, it gives CASSFTPGLAGAVAYNEQFF.

The chain carries TRBV30 and TRBJ2-7, with 13 bases that match TRBD2. J gave up 3 bases and V 1 base, and 3 bases lay outside the gene matches. This CDR3 is 15 amino acids long. CDR1 is GTSNPN and CDR2 is SVGIG in the germline V gene (reference sequence). The CDR3 bases are TGTGCCTGGAGTGGGGGACTAGCGGGGTTCTACGAGCAGTACTTC. Translated, it gives CAWSGGLAGFYEQYF.

The chain uses TRBV7-2 and TRBJ1-1, with 8 bases identical to TRBD1. Germline-derived CDR1 and CDR2 are SGHTA and FQGNSA. Trimming removed 5 bases from V and 4 bases from J; junction bases left unmatched: 3. The CDR3 runs 13 residues. This chain's CDR3 is CASSRTGPTEAFF. The CDR3 DNA sequence: TGTGCCAGCAGCAGGACAGGGCCCACTGAAGCTTTCTTT.